This TCR beta chain was captured by sequencing in a study of T cell responses to AZD1222 COVID-19 vaccine. Study in general: Whether given at about 4 or about 12 weeks, second doses were pooled. Study-wide points: Spike-specific TCRs gained breadth and depth after people received two AZD1222 doses.

Here immunoSEQ multiplex PCR was the method, and the copy in TCRdb shows in-frame clones only, minus some. The sample includes about 150,000 clones, around 90% of them seen just once. V was pared by 5 bases and J by 4 bases, with 9 bases between. Germline V CDR1 and CDR2: SNHLY, FYNNEI. The CDR3 is made up of 12 amino acids. Worth noting for this clone: Its cognate antigen is unknown.

V usage is TRBV2 and J usage is TRBJ2-7, with D tentatively TRBD1 (5 bases). This sequence originates from an adult in good health. The specimen comprised peripheral blood, sampled on day 0 of AZD1222 vaccination. The CDR3: CASSKAGYEQYF. CDR3 sequence (DNA): TGTGCCAGCAGTAAGGCAGGGTACGAGCAGTACTTC.